Included here is one T cell receptor beta chain sequence, with context. Its antigen is currently unknown. These data originate in a study of monozygotic twins with inflammatory bowel disease. The study's findings and limits: The existence of one strong signal or clonotype linked to IBD lacked support.

Per germline, CDR1 SNHLY and CDR2 FYNNEI. The CDR3 contains 13 residues. The RNA usage for each TCR library was 3500 ng of total RNA. The template switching step added UMIs that contained a 6-nucleotide sample barcode. From the 5' RACE reads, TCRdb lists one entry per CDR3 protein and no DNA. The table for this sample gives about 210,000 distinct CDR3 sequences. Sequencing used blood. The clonotype originates from a human donor with ulcerative colitis or Crohn's disease, or a healthy co-twin of an affected twin (not recorded which). V gene TRBV2 combines with J gene TRBJ2-7; TCRdb selects TRBD2, and the lack of DNA leaves this call unchecked. The CDR3: CASSEGGEDEQYF.